This T cell receptor beta chain was sequenced during a study of cytomegalovirus exposure and HLA in healthy donors. Donors came from a validation cohort of about 110 subjects, distinct from the first 666-subject cohort. A note on this clone: Antigen unknown.

Germline values: CDR1 SGHNT, CDR2 YYREEE (reference sequence). V dropped 1 base and J dropped 6 bases, with 14 bases sitting between them. The CDR3 is 15 residues long. Study-level results: A few CMV-associated chains were confirmed in vitro to be specific for CMV antigens. In the 130 or so validation repertoires, 94% of cluster scores exceeded 0, per a later analysis. Rare TCR sequences predominated, though certain public TCRs were found in many donors.

Sequencing was performed with immunoSEQ multiplex PCR; in TCRdb, only in-frame clones are kept and a portion is missing. The table includes some 250,000 clones, around 91% detected once. The receptor comes from a woman between 18 and 30 years old in good health and CMV-seronegative. The chain recombines TRBV5-4 with TRBJ1-3; possibly TRBD1 for D (5 bases). The specimen was PBMCs. The CDR3 DNA follows: TGTGCCAGCAGCTTGTGGGGCGAAGATGAAAACACCATATATTTT. The encoded protein is CASSLWGEDENTIYF.